A single sample is the source of the 2 T cell receptor beta chains below, sequenced in a study of cytomegalovirus exposure and HLA in healthy donors. Primers included in the PCR were 60 Vbeta and 13 Jbeta primers. Repertoires were generated with immunoSEQ multiplex PCR, while TCRdb's copy carries only in-frame clones and drops some. The sample consists of under 200,000 clones, roughly 85% of them appearing once. Sequenced sample: PBMCs. The origin of the receptors is a man younger than 40 in good health and CMV-seropositive.

The rearrangement joins TRBV5-4 to TRBJ2-7, with 7 bases identical to TRBD1. Germline assignment: CDR1 SGHNT and CDR2 YYREEE (reference sequence). The CDR3 totals 16 residues. V shed 4 bases and J 0 bases; nucleotides not matched to a gene: 10. CDR3 nucleotides: TGTGCCAGCAGCCGCCAGGGACAGTTAAGCTCCTACGAGCAGTACTTC. Its protein is CASSRQGQLSSYEQYF.

The chain couples TRBV19 to TRBJ2-1; 8 bases agree with TRBD2. J gave up 3 bases and V 3 bases, and 7 bases lay outside the gene matches. This CDR3 is 16 amino acids long. In germline, CDR1 is LNHDA, CDR2 SQIVND (reference sequence). DNA for the CDR3: TGTGCCAGTAGTATCCGTCTTAGCGGGGTCTACAATGAGCAGTTCTTC. This sequence encodes CASSIRLSGVYNEQFF.